This passage covers 7 T cell receptor beta chains from one sample sequenced in a study of cytomegalovirus exposure and HLA in healthy donors. 60 Vbeta and 13 Jbeta primers were used in PCR. The repertoire was sequenced with immunoSEQ multiplex PCR; TCRdb's copy has only in-frame clones and lacks some. The data show roughly 92,000 clones, about four fifths seen once. The sample was PBMCs. These receptors all come from a woman between 65 and 79 years old in good health and CMV-seropositive.

The chain has TRBV19 and TRBJ1-5; D is undetermined. The CDR3 covers 17 residues. V shed 0 bases and J shed 4 bases, with 16 bases lying between them. Germline lookup yields CDR1 LNHDA and CDR2 SQIVND (reference sequence). CDR3 loop: CASSIDLWAALNQPQHF. CDR3 bases: TGTGCCAGTAGTATAGATCTATGGGCAGCTCTTAATCAGCCCCAGCATTTT.

The chain recombines TRBV27 with TRBJ2-7; 13 bases line up with TRBD2. The CDR3 has 16 residues. Germline V gene data show CDR1 as MNHEY and CDR2 as SMNVEV (reference sequence). V was clipped by 6 bases and J by 3 bases; unmatched bases: 8. The DNA for the CDR3 is TGTGCCAGCAGAGATCCGGGACTAGCGGGAATCTACGAGCAGTACTTC. Its protein product is CASRDPGLAGIYEQYF.

The chain employs TRBV28 and TRBJ2-2, with D hard to call. Germline lookup yields CDR1 MDHEN and CDR2 SYDVKM. The V gene lost 4 bases and the J gene lost 3 bases, with 6 bases spanning the gap. The CDR3 spans 13 residues. In nucleotides, the CDR3 is TGTGCCAGCAGTTCTCAGGACACCGGGGAGCTGTTTTTT. Encoded protein: CASSSQDTGELFF.

This clone was detected a few times. The chain combines TRBV6-1 with TRBJ2-5; TRBD2 is a possible D gene (5 bases). V gave up 5 bases and J gave up 8 bases, with 15 bases separating them. The CDR3 consists of 13 residues. Germline CDR1 and CDR2: MNHNS and SASEGT. CDR3 DNA sequence: TGTGCCAGCAGTCCCCACATCCCTAGCACCCAGTACTTC. Its translation: CASSPHIPSTQYF.

CDR3 coding DNA: TGCAGCGTTGAAAAACTGTACTCCCAGTACTTC. It specifies CSVEKLYSQYF. The rearrangement uses TRBV29-1 and TRBJ2-5; no firm D call. The germline V gene encodes CDR1 SQVTM and CDR2 ANQGSEA. V lost 2 bases to trimming and J lost 9 bases, with 10 bases between them. The CDR3 covers 11 residues.

This chain connects TRBV4-3 to TRBJ1-2; 8 nucleotides align to TRBD1. The V and J ends lost 2 bases and 6 bases, in that order; junction bases with no gene match: 8. Germline lookup yields CDR1 LGHNA and CDR2 YSLEER. CDR3 length: 15 residues. CDR3 protein: CASSQSTGGYHGYTF. CDR3 nucleotides: TGCGCCAGCAGCCAAAGCACAGGGGGTTATCATGGCTACACCTTC.

This chain joins TRBV28 and TRBJ2-7, with 7 positions matching TRBD1. This CDR3 spans 14 amino acids. V shed 6 bases and J 1 base; nucleotides not matched to a gene: 6. Germline assignment: CDR1 MDHEN and CDR2 SYDVKM. The CDR3 DNA follows: TGTGCCAGCAGGGTCGACAGGGTGTCCTACGAGCAGTACTTC. This encodes CASRVDRVSYEQYF.